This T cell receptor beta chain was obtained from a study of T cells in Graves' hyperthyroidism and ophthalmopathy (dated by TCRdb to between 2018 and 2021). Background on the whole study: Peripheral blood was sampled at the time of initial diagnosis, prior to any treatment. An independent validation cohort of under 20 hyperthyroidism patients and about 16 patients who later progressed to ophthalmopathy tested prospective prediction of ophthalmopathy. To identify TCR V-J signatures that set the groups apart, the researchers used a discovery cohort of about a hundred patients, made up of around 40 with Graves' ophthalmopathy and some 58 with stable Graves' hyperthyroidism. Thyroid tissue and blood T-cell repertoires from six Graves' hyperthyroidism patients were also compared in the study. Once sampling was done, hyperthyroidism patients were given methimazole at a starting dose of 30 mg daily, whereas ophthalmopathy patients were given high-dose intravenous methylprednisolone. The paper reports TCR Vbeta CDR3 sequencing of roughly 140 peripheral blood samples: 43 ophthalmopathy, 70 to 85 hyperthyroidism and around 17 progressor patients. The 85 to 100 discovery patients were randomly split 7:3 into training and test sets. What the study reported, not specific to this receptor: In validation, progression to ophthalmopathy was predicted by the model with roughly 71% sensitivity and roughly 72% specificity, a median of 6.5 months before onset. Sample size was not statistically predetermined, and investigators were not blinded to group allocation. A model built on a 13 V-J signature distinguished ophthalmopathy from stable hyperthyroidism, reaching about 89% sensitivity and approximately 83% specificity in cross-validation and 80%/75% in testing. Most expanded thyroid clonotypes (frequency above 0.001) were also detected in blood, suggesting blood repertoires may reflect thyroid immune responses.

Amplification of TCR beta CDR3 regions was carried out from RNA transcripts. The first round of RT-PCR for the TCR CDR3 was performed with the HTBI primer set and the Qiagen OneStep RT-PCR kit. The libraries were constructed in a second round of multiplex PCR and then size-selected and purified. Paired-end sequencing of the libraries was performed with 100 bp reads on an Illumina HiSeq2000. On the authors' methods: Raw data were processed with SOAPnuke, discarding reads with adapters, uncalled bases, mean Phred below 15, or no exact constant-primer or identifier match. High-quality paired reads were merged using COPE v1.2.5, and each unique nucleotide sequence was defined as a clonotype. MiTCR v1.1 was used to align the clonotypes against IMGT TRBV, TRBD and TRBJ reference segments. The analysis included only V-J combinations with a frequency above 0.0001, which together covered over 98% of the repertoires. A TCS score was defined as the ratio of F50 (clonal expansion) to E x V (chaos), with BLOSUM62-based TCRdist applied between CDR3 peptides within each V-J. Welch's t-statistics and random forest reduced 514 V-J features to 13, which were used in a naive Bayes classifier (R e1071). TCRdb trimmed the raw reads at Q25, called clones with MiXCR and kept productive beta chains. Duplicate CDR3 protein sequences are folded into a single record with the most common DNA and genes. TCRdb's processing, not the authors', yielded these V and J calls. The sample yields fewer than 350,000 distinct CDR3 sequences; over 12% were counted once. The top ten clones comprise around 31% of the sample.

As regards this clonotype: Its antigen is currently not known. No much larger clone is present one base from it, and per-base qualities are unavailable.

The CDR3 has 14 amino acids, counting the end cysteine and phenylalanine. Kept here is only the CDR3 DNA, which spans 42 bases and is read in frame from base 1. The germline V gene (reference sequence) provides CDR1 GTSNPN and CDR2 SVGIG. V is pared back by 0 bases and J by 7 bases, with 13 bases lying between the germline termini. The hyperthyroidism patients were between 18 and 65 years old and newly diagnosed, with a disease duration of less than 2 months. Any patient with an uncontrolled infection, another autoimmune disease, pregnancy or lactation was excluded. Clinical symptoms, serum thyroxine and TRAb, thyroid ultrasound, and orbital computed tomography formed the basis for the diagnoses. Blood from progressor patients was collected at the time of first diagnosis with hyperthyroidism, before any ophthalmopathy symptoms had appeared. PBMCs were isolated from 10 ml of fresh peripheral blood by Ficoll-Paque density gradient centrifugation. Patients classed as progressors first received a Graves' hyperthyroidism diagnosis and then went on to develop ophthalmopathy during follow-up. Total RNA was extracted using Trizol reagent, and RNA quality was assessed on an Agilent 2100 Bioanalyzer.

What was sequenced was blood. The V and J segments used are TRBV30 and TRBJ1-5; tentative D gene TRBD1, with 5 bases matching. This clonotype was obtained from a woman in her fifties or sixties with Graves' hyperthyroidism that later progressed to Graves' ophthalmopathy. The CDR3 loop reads CAWSVQGIGQPQHF. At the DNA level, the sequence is TGTGCCTGGAGTGTGCAGGGAATTGGACAGCCCCAGCATTTT.